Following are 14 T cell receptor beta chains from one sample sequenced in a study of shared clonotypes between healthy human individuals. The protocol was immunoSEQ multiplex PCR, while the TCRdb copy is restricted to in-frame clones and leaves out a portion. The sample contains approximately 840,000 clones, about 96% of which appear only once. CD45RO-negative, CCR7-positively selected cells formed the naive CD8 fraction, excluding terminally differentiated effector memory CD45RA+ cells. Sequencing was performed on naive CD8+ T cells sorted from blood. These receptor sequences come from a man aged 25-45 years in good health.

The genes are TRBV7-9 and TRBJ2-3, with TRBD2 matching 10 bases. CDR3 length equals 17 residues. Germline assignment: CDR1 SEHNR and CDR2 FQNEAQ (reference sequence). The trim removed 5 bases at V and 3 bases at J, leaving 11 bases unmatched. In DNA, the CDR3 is TGTGCCAGCAGCCCCCTTCGACTAGCGGGTGAAACAGATACGCAGTATTTT. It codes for CASSPLRLAGETDTQYF.

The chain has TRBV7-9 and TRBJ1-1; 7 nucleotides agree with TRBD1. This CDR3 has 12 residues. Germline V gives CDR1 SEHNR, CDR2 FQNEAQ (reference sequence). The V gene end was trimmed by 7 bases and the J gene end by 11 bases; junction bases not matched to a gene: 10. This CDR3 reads CASTSGGVDAFF. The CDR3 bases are TGTGCCAGCACCTCAGGGGGTGTTGATGCTTTCTTT.

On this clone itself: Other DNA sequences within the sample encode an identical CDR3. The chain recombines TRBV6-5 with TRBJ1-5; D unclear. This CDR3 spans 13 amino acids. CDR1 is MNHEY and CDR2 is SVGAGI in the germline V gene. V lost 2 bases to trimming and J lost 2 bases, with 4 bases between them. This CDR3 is CASSYGRNQPQHF. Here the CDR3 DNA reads TGTGCCAGCAGTTACGGCCGCAATCAGCCCCAGCATTTT.

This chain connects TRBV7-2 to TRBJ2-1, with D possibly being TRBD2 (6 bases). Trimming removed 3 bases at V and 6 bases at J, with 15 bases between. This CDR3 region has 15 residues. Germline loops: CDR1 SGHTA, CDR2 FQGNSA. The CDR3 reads CASSFMAGTGNEQFF. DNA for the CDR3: TGTGCCAGCAGCTTTATGGCGGGAACAGGCAATGAGCAGTTCTTC.

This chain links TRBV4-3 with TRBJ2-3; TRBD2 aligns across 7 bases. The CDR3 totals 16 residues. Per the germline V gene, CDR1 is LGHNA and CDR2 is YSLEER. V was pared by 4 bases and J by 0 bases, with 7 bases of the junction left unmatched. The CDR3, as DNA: TGCGCCAGCAGCCCACGACTAGCAGCTAGCACAGATACGCAGTATTTT. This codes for CASSPRLAASTDTQYF.

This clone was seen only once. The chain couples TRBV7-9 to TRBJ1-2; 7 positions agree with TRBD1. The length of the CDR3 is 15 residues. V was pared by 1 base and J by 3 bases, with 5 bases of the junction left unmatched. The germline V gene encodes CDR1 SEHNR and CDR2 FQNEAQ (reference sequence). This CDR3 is CASSLVGTDYYGYTF. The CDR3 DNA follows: TGTGCCAGCAGCTTAGTAGGGACAGATTACTATGGCTACACCTTC.

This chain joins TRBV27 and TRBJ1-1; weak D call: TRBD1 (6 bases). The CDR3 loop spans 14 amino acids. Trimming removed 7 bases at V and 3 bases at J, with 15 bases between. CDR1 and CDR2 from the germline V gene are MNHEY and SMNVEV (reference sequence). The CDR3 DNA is TGTGCCAGCAAGCCCGGGACAACCTACACTGAAGCTTTCTTT. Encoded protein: CASKPGTTYTEAFF.

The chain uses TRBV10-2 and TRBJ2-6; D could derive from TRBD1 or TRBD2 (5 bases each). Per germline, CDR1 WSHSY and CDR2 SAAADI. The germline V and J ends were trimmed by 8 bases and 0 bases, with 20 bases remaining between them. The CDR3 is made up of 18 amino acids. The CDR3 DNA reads TGCGCCAGCTCGGAGGCCAGGGTTCTTAGCTCTGGGGCCAACGTCCTGACTTTC. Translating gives CASSEARVLSSGANVLTF.

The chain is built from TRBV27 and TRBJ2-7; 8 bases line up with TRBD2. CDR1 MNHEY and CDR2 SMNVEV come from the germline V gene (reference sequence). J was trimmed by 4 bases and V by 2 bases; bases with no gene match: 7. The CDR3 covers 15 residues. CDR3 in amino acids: CASSLDREGVYEQYF. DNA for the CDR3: TGTGCCAGCAGTTTAGATCGGGAGGGAGTTTACGAGCAGTACTTC.

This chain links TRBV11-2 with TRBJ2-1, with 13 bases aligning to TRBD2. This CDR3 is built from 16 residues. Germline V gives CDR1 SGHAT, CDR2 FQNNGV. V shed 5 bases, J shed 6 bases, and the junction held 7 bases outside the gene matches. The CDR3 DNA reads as TGTGCCAGCAGCAAAGGACTAGCGGGAGTAGGCAATGAGCAGTTCTTC. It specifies CASSKGLAGVGNEQFF.

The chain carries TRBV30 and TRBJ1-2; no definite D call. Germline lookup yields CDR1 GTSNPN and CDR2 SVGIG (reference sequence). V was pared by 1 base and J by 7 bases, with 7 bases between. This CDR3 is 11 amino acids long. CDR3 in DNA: TGTGCCTGGAGTGCCGGAGCTGGCTACACCTTC. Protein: CAWSAGAGYTF.

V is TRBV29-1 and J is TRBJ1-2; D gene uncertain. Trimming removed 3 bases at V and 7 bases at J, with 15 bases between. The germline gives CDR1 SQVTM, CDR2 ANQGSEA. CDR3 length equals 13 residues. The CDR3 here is CSVDLEYRSGYTF. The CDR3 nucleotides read TGCAGCGTTGATCTTGAGTATCGGTCTGGCTACACCTTC.

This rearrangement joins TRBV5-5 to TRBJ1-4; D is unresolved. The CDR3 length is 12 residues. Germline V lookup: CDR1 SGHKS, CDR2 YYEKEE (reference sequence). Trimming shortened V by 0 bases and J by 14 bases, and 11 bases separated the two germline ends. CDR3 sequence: CASSLVGSDLFF. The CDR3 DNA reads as TGTGCCAGCAGCTTGGTGGGCTCGGACCTGTTTTTT.

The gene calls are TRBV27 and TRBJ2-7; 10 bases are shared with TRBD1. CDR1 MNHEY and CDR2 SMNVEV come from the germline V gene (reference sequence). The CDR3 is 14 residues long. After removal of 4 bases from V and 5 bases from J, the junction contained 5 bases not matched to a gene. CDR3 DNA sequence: TGTGCCAGCAGTTCCCGACAGGGGGCCAACGAGCAGTACTTC. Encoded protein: CASSSRQGANEQYF.